What follows are 21 T cell receptor beta chains derived from one specimen sequenced in a study of T cell responses to AZD1222 COVID-19 vaccine. The assay was immunoSEQ multiplex PCR, and TCRdb's table has in-frame clones only and misses some. The repertoire includes around 140,000 clones, approximately 85% of them detected once, and approximately 5.6% sits in the top ten. The specimen was peripheral blood, collected 28 days after the second dose of the MenACWY control vaccine. The receptors come from an adult who received the MenACWY meningococcal vaccine as a control.

The chain is built from TRBV7-3 and TRBJ2-2; TRBD2 agrees at 10 bases. J lost 6 bases, V lost 1 base, and 5 bases had no gene match. Germline-derived CDR1 and CDR2 are SGHTA and FQGTGA. The CDR3 is 16 amino acids. Written as DNA, the CDR3 is TGTGCCAGCAGCTTAAGGGCTAGCGGGGGTGCCGGGGAGCTGTTTTTT. This codes for CASSLRASGGAGELFF.

The chain couples TRBV3-1 (or the pseudogene TRBV3-2) to TRBJ2-2; D is perhaps TRBD1 (6 bases). V was cut by 4 bases and J by 6 bases, with 12 bases left in between. The germline V gene has CDR1 LGHDT and CDR2 YNNKEL (reference sequence). This CDR3 spans 14 amino acids. The CDR3 spells CASSPRQEAGELFF. In DNA, the CDR3 is TGTGCCAGCAGCCCCCGACAGGAGGCCGGGGAGCTGTTTTTT.

The chain uses TRBV6-6 and TRBJ1-2; TRBD1 matches 7 bases. There are 14 residues in the CDR3. CDR1 is MNHNY and CDR2 is SVGAGI in the germline V gene (reference sequence). Losses at the gene ends were 2 bases for V and 8 bases for J; bases not matched to a gene: 8. CDR3 protein: CASSYTRTGEGYTF. The CDR3 nucleotides are TGTGCCAGCAGTTACACACGGACAGGAGAGGGCTACACCTTC.

The chain couples TRBV11-2 to TRBJ2-1; D perhaps matches TRBD2 (6 bases). The CDR3 is made up of 15 amino acids. Germline V gene data show CDR1 as SGHAT and CDR2 as FQNNGV. Trimming shortened V by 2 bases and J by 1 base, and 9 bases separated the two germline ends. The CDR3 sequence is CASSLQAGSYNEQFF. For the CDR3, the DNA is TGTGCCAGCAGCTTACAGGCGGGGTCCTACAATGAGCAGTTCTTC.

V gene TRBV5-1 combines with J gene TRBJ2-7; D might be TRBD1 (6 bases). The CDR3 has 14 amino acids. V was clipped by 4 bases and J by 3 bases, with 14 bases between them. Germline V gene data show CDR1 as SGHRS and CDR2 as YFSETQ. CDR3 DNA sequence: TGCGCCAGCAGCCAACACCGGGACATCTACGAGCAGTACTTC. Amino acids: CASSQHRDIYEQYF.

This chain uses TRBV6-6 with TRBJ2-7; 11 positions agree with TRBD2. The V segment lost 11 bases and the J segment 4 bases; nucleotides outside the gene matches: 10. This CDR3 has 14 amino acids. The germline CDR1 and CDR2 sequences are MNHNY and SVGAGI (reference sequence). The CDR3 coding sequence is TGTGCCTGCTCTCCGGGGACTAGCGGTTACGAGCAGTACTTC. Protein sequence: CACSPGTSGYEQYF.

The V call is TRBV9, the J call TRBJ2-2, with D hard to call. The V end was cut by 3 bases, the J end by 1 base, with 4 bases between. The CDR3 contains 13 residues. Per germline, CDR1 SGDLS and CDR2 YYNGEE. The CDR3 DNA is TGTGCCAGCAGCGCGAGGAACACCGGGGAGCTGTTTTTT. It codes for CASSARNTGELFF.

The chain has TRBV7-2 and TRBJ1-4; 10 nucleotides align to TRBD1. J was trimmed by 11 bases and V by 1 base; bases with no gene match: 7. Germline V gives CDR1 SGHTA, CDR2 FQGNSA. The CDR3 is 15 amino acids. The CDR3 reads CASSLVGGTGAKLFF. For the CDR3, the DNA is TGTGCCAGCAGCTTAGTTGGGGGGACAGGGGCGAAACTGTTTTTT.

This clone was seen just once. This chain uses TRBV5-1 with TRBJ1-1, with a weak D call TRBD1 (5 bases). Germline-derived CDR1 and CDR2 are SGHRS and YFSETQ. V lost 2 bases and J lost 3, with 14 bases in between. The CDR3 covers 15 residues. The CDR3 DNA is TGCGCCAGCAGCTTTTCAGGGCCGGAGTACACTGAAGCTTTCTTT. Translation gives CASSFSGPEYTEAFF. The complete variable domain, with remaining parts taken from reference TRBV5-1 and TRBJ1-1, reads KAGVTQTPRYLIKTRGQQVTLSCSPISGHRSVSWYQQTPGQGLQFLFEYFSETQRNKGNFPGRFSGRQFSNSRSEMNVSTLELGDSALYLCASSFSGPEYTEAFFGQGTRLTVV.

The gene calls are TRBV5-5 and TRBJ1-1; 8 nucleotides agree with TRBD1. CDR1 and CDR2 from the germline V gene are SGHKS and YYEKEE (reference sequence). Trimming cost V 3 bases and J 8 bases; bases outside gene matches: 0. The CDR3 spans 11 residues. As DNA, the CDR3 is TGTGCCAGCAGCTGGGACAGGGAAGCTTTCTTT. Amino acid sequence: CASSWDREAFF.

This chain uses TRBV11-3 with TRBJ2-2; D not certain. From germline, CDR1 is SGHNT and CDR2 YENEEA. CDR3 length equals 15 residues. The V end was cut by 1 base, the J end by 6 bases, with 12 bases between. The DNA for the CDR3 is TGTGCCAGCAGCTTAGGATTAGTAAAGGCCGGGGAGCTGTTTTTT. Translating it yields CASSLGLVKAGELFF.

The chain joins TRBV7-3 to TRBJ2-3, with TRBD1 identical over 10 bases. Losses at the gene ends were 4 bases for V and 1 base for J; bases not matched to a gene: 5. In germline, CDR1 is SGHTA, CDR2 FQGTGA. The CDR3 extends over 16 amino acids. The CDR3 spells CASSSDRGQGTDTQYF. For the CDR3, the DNA is TGTGCCAGCAGCTCCGACAGGGGGCAAGGCACAGATACGCAGTATTTT.

This rearrangement joins TRBV6-5 to TRBJ2-4; possibly TRBD2 for D (6 bases). CDR1 and CDR2 from the germline V gene are MNHEY and SVGAGI. There are 14 residues in the CDR3. Trimming took 5 bases from V and 0 from J, leaving 8 bases between them. CDR3 bases: TGTGCCAGCAGTCCGGGACTAGCCAAAAACATTCAGTACTTC. Translating it yields CASSPGLAKNIQYF.

V and J are TRBV9 and TRBJ1-2; D is ambiguous. Per germline, CDR1 SGDLS and CDR2 YYNGEE. This CDR3 region has 13 residues. Trimming stripped 2 bases from V and 1 base from J, with 6 bases between. Here the CDR3 DNA reads TGTGCCAGCAGCGTCGGGGTTAACTATGGCTACACCTTC. It specifies CASSVGVNYGYTF.

The genes are TRBV18 and TRBJ2-5; D call uncertain. The CDR3 has 13 residues. Germline V CDR1 and CDR2: KGHSH, LQKENI. Trimming shortened V by 3 bases and J by 2 bases, and 7 bases separated the two germline ends. The CDR3 nucleotides are TGTGCCAGCTCACCCGCCCCGCAAGAGACCCAGTACTTC. Protein product: CASSPAPQETQYF.

V gene TRBV3-1 (or the pseudogene TRBV3-2) combines with J gene TRBJ2-5; TRBD2 matches 10 bases. J lost 5 bases, V lost 9 bases, and 15 bases had no gene match. The CDR3 is 16 amino acids. CDR1 is LGHDT, CDR2 YNNKEL, per germline (reference sequence). The CDR3 loop is CASGPSGRAPGETQYF. CDR3 sequence (DNA): TGTGCCAGTGGTCCCAGCGGGAGGGCCCCGGGGGAGACCCAGTACTTC.

The J gene is TRBJ2-1, the V gene TRBV11-2; TRBD2 is a possible D gene (6 bases). The CDR3 consists of 18 residues. V was pared by 2 bases and J by 2 bases, with 19 bases between. Germline V gene lookup returns CDR1 SGHAT and CDR2 FQNNGV. CDR3 region: CASSLLRDRQRPYNEQFF. Written as DNA, the CDR3 is TGTGCCAGCAGCTTATTGCGGGATCGACAGAGACCCTACAATGAGCAGTTCTTC.

In regard to this clone: Since no conserved phenylalanine or tryptophan closes the CDR3, a read error is the likely cause. The limits of the CDR3 on the DNA are not certain, so only TCRdb's listed CDR3 is given. The chain has TRBV2 and TRBJ1-1. Germline V gives CDR1 SNHLY, CDR2 FYNNEI. The CDR3 totals 13 residues, both ends included. The CDR3 is CASELTGSLQCIS.

This chain links TRBV7-9 with TRBJ2-3, with 9 bases that match TRBD1. The length of the CDR3 is 15 residues. From germline, CDR1 is SEHNR and CDR2 FQNEAQ (reference sequence). Trimming took 1 base from V and 5 from J; bases not matched to a gene: 4. This CDR3 is CASSLGTGALDTQYF. CDR3 in DNA: TGTGCCAGCAGCTTAGGGACAGGGGCCCTAGATACGCAGTATTTT.

This clone was seen only once. The chain is built from TRBV18 and TRBJ1-5; D is undetermined. Trimming cost V 0 bases and J 0 bases, with 9 bases left between them. The CDR3 length is 16 residues. Germline CDR1 and CDR2: KGHSH and LQKENI. CDR3 residues: CASSPPSGDSNQPQHF. The CDR3, as DNA: TGTGCCAGCTCACCACCGTCCGGGGATAGCAATCAGCCCCAGCATTTT.

The J gene is TRBJ2-7, the V gene TRBV20-1, with TRBD2 matching 12 bases. Trimming took 8 bases from V and 6 from J; bases not matched to a gene: 2. Looked up from germline, CDR1 is DFQATT and CDR2 is SNEGSKA (reference sequence). The CDR3 consists of 11 residues. The CDR3 sequence is CSLAGGGEQYF. CDR3 nucleotide sequence: TGCAGTCTAGCGGGAGGGGGCGAGCAGTACTTC.